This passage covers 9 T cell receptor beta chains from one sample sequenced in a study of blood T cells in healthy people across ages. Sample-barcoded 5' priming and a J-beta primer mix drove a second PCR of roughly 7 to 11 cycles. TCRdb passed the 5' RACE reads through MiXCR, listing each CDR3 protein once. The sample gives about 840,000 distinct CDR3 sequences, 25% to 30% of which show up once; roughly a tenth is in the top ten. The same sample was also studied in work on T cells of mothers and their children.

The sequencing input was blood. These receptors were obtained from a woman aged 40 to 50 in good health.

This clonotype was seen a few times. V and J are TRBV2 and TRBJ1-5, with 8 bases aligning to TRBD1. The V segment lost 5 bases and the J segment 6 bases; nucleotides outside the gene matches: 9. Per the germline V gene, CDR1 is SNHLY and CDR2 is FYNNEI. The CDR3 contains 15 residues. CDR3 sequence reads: CASSPGQVGGQPQHF. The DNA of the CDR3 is TGTGCCAGCAGTCCGGGACAGGTCGGAGGTCAGCCCCAGCATTTT.

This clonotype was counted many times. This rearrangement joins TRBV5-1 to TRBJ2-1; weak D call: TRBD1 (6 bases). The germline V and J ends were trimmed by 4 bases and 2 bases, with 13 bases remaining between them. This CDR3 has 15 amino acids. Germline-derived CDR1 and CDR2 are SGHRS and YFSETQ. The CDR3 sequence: CASSPTGSPYNEQFF. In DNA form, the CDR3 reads TGCGCCAGCAGCCCCACAGGGTCCCCCTACAATGAGCAGTTCTTC.

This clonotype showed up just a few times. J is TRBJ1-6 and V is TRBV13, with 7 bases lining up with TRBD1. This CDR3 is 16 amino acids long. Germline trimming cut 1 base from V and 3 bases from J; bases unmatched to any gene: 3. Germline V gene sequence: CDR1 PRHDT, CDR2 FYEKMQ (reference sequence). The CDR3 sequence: CASSLVGDSYNSPLHF. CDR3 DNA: TGTGCCAGCAGCTTAGTGGGGGACAGCTATAATTCACCCCTCCACTTT.

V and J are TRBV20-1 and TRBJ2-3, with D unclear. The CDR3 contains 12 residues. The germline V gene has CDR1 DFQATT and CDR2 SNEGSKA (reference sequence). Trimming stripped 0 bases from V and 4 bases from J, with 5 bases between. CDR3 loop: CSARELADTQYF. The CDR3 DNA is TGCAGTGCTAGAGAGCTTGCAGATACGCAGTATTTT.

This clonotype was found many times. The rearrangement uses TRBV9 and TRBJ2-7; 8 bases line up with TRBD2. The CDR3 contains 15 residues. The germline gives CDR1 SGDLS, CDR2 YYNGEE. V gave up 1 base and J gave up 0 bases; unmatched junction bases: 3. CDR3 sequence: CASSVLGTSSYEQYF. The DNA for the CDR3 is TGTGCCAGCAGCGTATTAGGGACTAGCTCCTACGAGCAGTACTTC.

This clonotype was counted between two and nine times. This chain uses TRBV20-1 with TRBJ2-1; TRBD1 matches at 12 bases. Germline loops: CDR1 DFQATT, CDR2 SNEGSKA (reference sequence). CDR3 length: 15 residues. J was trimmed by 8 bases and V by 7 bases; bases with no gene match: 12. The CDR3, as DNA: TGCAGTGTGCCGGGACAGGGGGCAAAGTATGATGAGCAGTTCTTC. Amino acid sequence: CSVPGQGAKYDEQFF.

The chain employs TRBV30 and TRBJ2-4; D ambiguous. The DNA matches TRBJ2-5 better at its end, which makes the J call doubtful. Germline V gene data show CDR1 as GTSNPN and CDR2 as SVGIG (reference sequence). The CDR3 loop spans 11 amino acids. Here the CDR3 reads CAWSVRQTQYF. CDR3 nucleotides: TGTGCCTGGAGTGTACGTCAGACCCAGTACTTC.

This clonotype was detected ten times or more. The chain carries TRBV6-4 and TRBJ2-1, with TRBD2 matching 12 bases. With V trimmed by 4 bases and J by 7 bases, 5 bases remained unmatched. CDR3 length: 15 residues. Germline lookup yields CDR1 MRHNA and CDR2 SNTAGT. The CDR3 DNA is TGTGCCAGCAGTGCTAGCGGGGGGGCTCATAATGAGCAGTTCTTC. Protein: CASSASGGAHNEQFF.

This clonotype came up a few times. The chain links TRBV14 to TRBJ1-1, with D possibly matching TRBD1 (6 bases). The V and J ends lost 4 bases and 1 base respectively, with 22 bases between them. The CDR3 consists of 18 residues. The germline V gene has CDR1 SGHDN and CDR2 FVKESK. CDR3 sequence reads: CASSLRGLGGGKNTEAFF. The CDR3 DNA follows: TGTGCCAGCAGCCTCCGCGGCCTCGGGGGCGGGAAGAACACTGAAGCTTTCTTT.